Listed below are T cell receptor beta chains from one sample, sequenced in a study of PD-L1 blockade in urothelial cancer. Method: immunoSEQ multiplex PCR; TCRdb's copy keeps in-frame clones and lacks some. The sample shows roughly 62,000 clones, almost 85% of them seen only once. The sequencing here drew on PBMCs, taken around atezolizumab (anti-PD-L1) treatment. These receptor sequences come from a man between 65 and 85 years old with urothelial cancer. The CDR3 runs from the conserved cysteine through the conserved F or W. Clone sizes are given selectively: once, few, many, or a class where the clone is expanded.

size,V,CDR3
NA,TRBV11-1,CASSSPGQLPYEQYF
NA,TRBV18,CASSRTSGNYEQYF
NA,TRBV30,CAWSLDRGWVGAFF
NA,TRBV29-1,CSVQPGQGTTDTQYF
NA,TRBV7-2,CASSTGVETQYF
NA,TRBV19,CASSMLADNEQFF
NA,TRBV7-2,CASSLLPYGGAFF
NA,TRBV6-1,CASNGPGGGKLFF
once,TRBV29-1,CSVVGQGKETQYF
few,TRBV9,CASSVAGENYEQYF
few,TRBV29-1,CSVAYYNEQFF
NA,TRBV5-4,CASSPTGGGSGQETQYF
NA,TRBV29-1,CSVFDRGLSETQYF
NA,TRBV28,CASSLAGVGFF
once,TRBV4-2,CASSRGGAQETQYF
NA,TRBV2,CASSGTSGRLTDTQYF
few,TRBV7-9,CASSFWFGSHEQYF
NA,TRBV2,CASSVSASSGANVLTF
once,TRBV6-1,CASRGASNQPQHF
few,TRBV7-3,CASSLQGSPNYEQYF
once,TRBV29-1,CSVGVAGLGNEQFF
NA,TRBV5-4,CASSLGTGREQYF